The subject of this entry is one T cell receptor beta chain. Its specificity is not known. Trimming shortened V by 4 bases and J by 4 bases, and 17 bases separated the two germline ends. Germline V gene data show CDR1 as SGDLS and CDR2 as YYNGEE. This CDR3 spans 15 amino acids. The source of the sample is a study of PD-1 blockade in classical Hodgkin lymphoma. Assay: immunoSEQ multiplex PCR; the TCRdb copy retains only in-frame clones and omits some. The table includes about 36,000 clones, around 70% detected once. All trial patients relapsed after autologous stem cell transplantation. Study-wide results and limits: A significant rise in TCR diversity was seen by C4D1 for CD4+ cells but not for CD8+ cells. Newly diagnosed patients reportedly trailed healthy donors in baseline TCR diversity.

The sample was peripheral blood mononuclear cells (PBMCs), taken before the second cycle of nivolumab. J is TRBJ1-1 and V is TRBV9; D may be TRBD1 (5 bases). This receptor was identified in a human donor with classical Hodgkin lymphoma. The CDR3 protein is CASSRRGGIGTEAFF. CDR3 sequence (DNA): TGTGCCAGCAGCCGCCGTGGGGGGATCGGCACTGAAGCTTTCTTT. Full variable domain (remainder filled in from reference TRBV9 and TRBJ1-1): DSGVTQTPKHLITATGQRVTLRCSPRSGDLSVYWYQQSLDQGLQFLIQYYNGEERAKGNILERFSAQQFPDLHSELNLSSLELGDSALYFCASSRRGGIGTEAFFGQGTRLTVV.